Listed here are 15 T cell receptor beta chains from one sample, sequenced in a study of T cell changes during pregnancy in multiple sclerosis (dated by TCRdb to about 2019). The library was produced with the immunoSEQ multiplex PCR assay. TCRdb mirrors the immuneACCESS table, restricted to in-frame sequences. Some clones are absent from its copies; in checked studies, under half trace to an unresolved V gene, and the reason for the others is unknown. The sample profile shows 50,000 to 65,000 clones; roughly 91% of them were found once. Together, the top ten hold approximately 5.8% of the sample. This material consisted of peripheral blood, taken in the third trimester of pregnancy. The source is a female donor in good health, enrolled as a control in a pregnancy study.

The chain has TRBV6-1 and TRBJ1-1, with a weak D call TRBD1 (5 bases). The CDR3 is 15 residues long. Germline CDR1 MNHNS, CDR2 SASEGT. The V and J ends lost 7 bases and 1 base respectively, with 16 bases between them. CDR3 DNA: TGTGCCAGCAATTCGAAAACAGGATGGAACACTGAAGCTTTCTTT. As protein: CASNSKTGWNTEAFF.

V usage is TRBV4-3 and J usage is TRBJ2-2, with D perhaps TRBD2 (6 bases). The V end lost 0 bases, the J end lost 1 base, and 15 bases lay between the germline ends. The CDR3 has 18 residues. Looked up from germline, CDR1 is LGHNA and CDR2 is YSLEER. The CDR3 reads CASSQDISAGLNTGELFF. DNA of the CDR3: TGCGCCAGCAGCCAAGATATCTCCGCGGGGTTGAACACCGGGGAGCTGTTTTTT.

The rearrangement links TRBV5-8 to TRBJ1-2, with 9 bases matching TRBD1. Germline V gene lookup returns CDR1 SGHTS and CDR2 YDEGEE. V trimming: 4 bases; J trimming: 4 bases; junction bases outside the gene matches: 8. This CDR3 contains 15 residues. The chain's CDR3 is CASSLGQGYSYGYTF. The CDR3, as DNA: TGTGCCAGCAGCCTCGGACAGGGGTACAGCTATGGCTACACCTTC.

This sequence joins TRBV10-2 and TRBJ2-7; TRBD2 aligns across 14 bases. J was trimmed by 1 base and V by 7 bases; bases with no gene match: 9. In germline, CDR1 is WSHSY, CDR2 SAAADI. CDR3 size: 17 residues. CDR3 coding DNA: TGCGCCAGCACCGGACTAGCGGGAGGTCAGAGGTCCTACGAGCAGTACTTC. Translation gives CASTGLAGGQRSYEQYF.

The chain links TRBV30 to TRBJ1-2, with D uncertain. V lost 3 bases, J lost 7 bases, and 21 bases lay in between. The CDR3 runs 15 residues. The germline CDR1 and CDR2 sequences are GTSNPN and SVGIG (reference sequence). This CDR3 reads CAWRGLQAKISGYTF. For the CDR3, the DNA is TGTGCCTGGAGAGGTCTGCAGGCAAAGATCTCTGGCTACACCTTC.

The J gene is TRBJ1-2, the V gene TRBV19, with no clear D. The V gene's germline CDR1 is LNHDA and CDR2 SQIVND (reference sequence). The V end lost 5 bases, the J end lost 0 bases, and 13 bases lay between the germline ends. This CDR3 has 15 residues. As DNA, the CDR3 is TGTGCCAGTAGTGCTCCCGGGAGGCCTAACTATGGCTACACCTTC. Amino acids: CASSAPGRPNYGYTF. Combining the CDR3 with reference TRBV19 and TRBJ1-2 gives the whole variable domain DGGITQSPKYLFRKEGQNVTLSCEQNLNHDAMYWYRQDPGQGLRLIYYSQIVNDFQKGDIAEGYSVSREKKESFPLTVTSAQKNPTAFYLCASSAPGRPNYGYTFGSGTRLTVV.

The chain couples TRBV28 to TRBJ2-5, with 7 bases aligning to TRBD2. From germline, CDR1 is MDHEN and CDR2 SYDVKM. The CDR3 contains 12 residues. Trimming at V came to 5 bases and at J to 4 bases, leaving 1 base not matched to a gene. The CDR3 sequence: CASSSGTETQYF. CDR3 coding DNA: TGTGCCAGCAGTAGCGGGACAGAGACCCAGTACTTC.

This clone occurred a few times. The chain combines TRBV25-1 with TRBJ1-5; D is undetermined. Germline CDR1 MGHDK, CDR2 SYGVNS. The CDR3 covers 12 residues. The ends were cut back, 6 bases at V and 9 bases at J, with 12 bases in the middle. CDR3 region: CASSEGPAPQHF. As DNA, the CDR3 is TGTGCCAGCAGCGAAGGGCCGGCGCCCCAGCATTTT.

Regarding this clone: One junction end does not reproduce the germline sequence, and a read error may be involved. The rearrangement joins TRBV5-1 to TRBJ1-1; 10 bases agree with TRBD1. Germline CDR1 reads SGHRS; CDR2 reads YFSETQ. The CDR3 loop spans 15 amino acids. The CDR3 sequence: CASTLGQGMNTEAFF. The CDR3 DNA reads TGCGCCAGCACCTTGGGACAGGGGATGAACACTGAAGCTTTCTTT.

A few counts support this clone. The chain combines TRBV6-1 with TRBJ1-2, with a tentative D call TRBD1 (6 bases). The CDR3 has 15 residues. Trimming stripped 7 bases from V and 4 bases from J, with 19 bases between. Per the germline V gene, CDR1 is MNHNS and CDR2 is SASEGT. The CDR3 DNA follows: TGTGCCAGCATTCTCCAACCAGGACAGATCTATGGCTACACCTTC. Protein product: CASILQPGQIYGYTF.

There are a few counts of this clone. This chain connects TRBV28 to TRBJ2-6, with D tentatively TRBD1 (5 bases). V lost 6 bases to trimming and J lost 3 bases, with 27 bases between them. The germline CDR1 and CDR2 sequences are MDHEN and SYDVKM. CDR3 length: 20 amino acids. CDR3 region: CASRPPPGLSSLGGANVLTF. The CDR3 DNA reads TGTGCCAGCAGACCTCCTCCAGGGTTATCAAGTTTGGGTGGGGCCAACGTCCTGACTTTC.

This clone qualifies as medium-sized. This chain joins TRBV5-3 and TRBJ1-2; D gene ambiguous. TRBV5-3 qualifies as an ORF whose function is uncertain. Trimming stripped 10 bases from V and 3 bases from J, with 16 bases between. The CDR3 totals 13 residues. The CDR3 DNA reads as TGTGCCCCAAGTTTGGGTGGGCACTATGGCTACACCTTC. As protein: CAPSLGGHYGYTF.

The chain has TRBV18 and TRBJ1-3; 8 positions match TRBD1. The CDR3 contains 15 residues. Germline trimming cut 3 bases from V and 4 bases from J; bases unmatched to any gene: 5. Germline V gene sequence: CDR1 KGHSH, CDR2 LQKENI. Here the CDR3 DNA reads TGTGCCAGCTCACCGCGACAGGGGTCAGGAAACACCATATATTTT. It translates to CASSPRQGSGNTIYF.

J is TRBJ2-3 and V is TRBV7-2; D is unresolved. The germline V and J ends were trimmed by 5 bases and 5 bases, with 5 bases remaining between them. The CDR3 is made up of 11 amino acids. The germline gives CDR1 SGHTA, CDR2 FQGNSA. CDR3 loop: CASSPRDTQYF. The CDR3 DNA reads as TGTGCCAGCAGCCCCCGAGATACGCAGTATTTT.

The V call is TRBV19, the J call TRBJ2-3; TRBD1 matches at 8 bases. V lost 9 bases, J lost 2 bases, and 7 bases stayed unmatched. Per the germline V gene, CDR1 is LNHDA and CDR2 is SQIVND (reference sequence). CDR3 length: 14 amino acids. The CDR3 DNA reads TGTGCCAGCAATAGACAGGGGTTCACAGATACGCAGTATTTT. This sequence encodes CASNRQGFTDTQYF.